Described below is a single T cell receptor beta chain sequence and its context. No antigen is known for it. Mismatch repair deficiency was confirmed in all patients, by PCR or immunohistochemistry. A few pembrolizumab responders had their TCRs sequenced. Measured with immunoSEQ multiplex PCR; TCRdb has only the in-frame clones, and not every one. The table shows roughly 130,000 clones, with about nine tenths occurring only once. The sample originates from a study of PD-1 blockade in mismatch repair-deficient tumors. Background on the study: Enrolled about 2013-2017, patients had progressing, pretreated mismatch repair-deficient cancers of approximately 13 types. Study-level findings and limits: After pembrolizumab, tumor-resident clones rose rapidly, then generally contracted before radiologic responses.

CDR1 is ENHRY, CDR2 SYGVKD, per germline. Trimming left V 7 bases short and J 0 bases short, with 11 bases between. The CDR3 is made up of 14 amino acids. This sample comprised peripheral blood, obtained 72 weeks after starting pembrolizumab. The rearrangement joins TRBV10-3 to TRBJ2-3, with a tentative D call TRBD2 (5 bases). The sequence was collected from an adult with mismatch repair-deficient cancer. Written as DNA, the CDR3 is TGTGCCATCACTGACTACCCTAGCACAGATACGCAGTATTTT. This codes for CAITDYPSTDTQYF.